This T cell receptor beta chain was captured in a study of Ad26.COV2.S vaccination and SARS-CoV-2 variants. Overall study context: The study gave Ad26.COV2.S intramuscularly, once or twice 56 days apart. Notes on the study in general: Measurements of TCR breadth and depth may have given underestimates of the total T cell responses. Vaccinees displayed broader spike-specific TCR repertoires than placebo recipients.

Treatment here: around 19 received Ad26.COV2.S at low or high dose, single or two shots; about 5 received placebo; per-sample allocation not given. Sampling was done on day 63 after the first vaccine or placebo injection. Cohort 1b enrolled adults aged 18-55 years in Boston. TCRdb's copy holds only in-frame clones and misses some; the assay was immunoSEQ multiplex PCR. The sample holds 400,000 to 500,000 clones, 70% to 90% seen once. Notes on this clone: Its antigen is still unknown.

The sequence came from a person aged 18-65 years who received the Ad26.COV2.S COVID-19 vaccine or a placebo. Material: peripheral blood, obtained in a trial of Ad26.COV2.S vaccine versus placebo.

This chain's CDR3 is CASVYLGGYTF. CDR3 bases: TGTGCCAGCGTTTATTTGGGTGGCTACACCTTC. The chain couples TRBV6-5 to TRBJ1-2; D not resolved. CDR3 length: 11 residues. The germline V and J ends were trimmed by 8 bases and 7 bases, with 11 bases remaining between them. The germline V gene has CDR1 MNHEY and CDR2 SVGAGI.